Given below is one T cell receptor beta chain in context. The junction does not match germline at one end; this may be a read error. This same CDR3 is encoded by further DNA sequences in the sample. The sample belongs to a study of blood T cell repertoires in COVID-19. Cohort placement rested on clinical history that participants reported themselves. All recovered Cohort 3 donors got two negative PCRs, got clearance, or saw symptom resolution. In the authors' workflow: Estimation of nucleated cell counts relied on the amplification of reference gene primers. Repertoires were generated with immunoSEQ multiplex PCR, while TCRdb's copy carries only in-frame clones and drops some. V and J calls and clone size come straight from that table; D and trimming were deduced from the DNA. The sample includes 300,000 to 450,000 clones, 75% to 90% seen only once; the top ten take less than 1.2%. Looked up from germline, CDR1 is MNHEY and CDR2 is SVGAGI. The CDR3 covers 14 residues.

The chain employs TRBV6-5 and TRBJ1-1; perhaps TRBD1 as D (5 bases). Sequenced: PBMCs or T cells enriched from blood (not recorded which). The TCR was taken from a man between 18 and 35 years old who had recovered from COVID-19. The CDR3 sequence is CASSYSGGGTEAFF. The CDR3 DNA follows: TGTGCCAGCAGCTACTCGGGGGGAGGGACTGAAGCTTTCTTT.